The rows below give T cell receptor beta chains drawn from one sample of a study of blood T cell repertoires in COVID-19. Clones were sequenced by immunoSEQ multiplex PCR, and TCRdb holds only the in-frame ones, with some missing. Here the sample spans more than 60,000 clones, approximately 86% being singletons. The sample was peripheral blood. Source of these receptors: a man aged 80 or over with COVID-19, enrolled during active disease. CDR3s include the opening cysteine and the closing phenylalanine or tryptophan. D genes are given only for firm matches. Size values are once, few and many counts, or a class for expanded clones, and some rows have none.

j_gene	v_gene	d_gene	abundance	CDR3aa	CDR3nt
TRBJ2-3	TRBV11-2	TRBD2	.	CASSLDSKRGTSGAADTQYF	TGTGCCAGCAGCTTAGACTCCAAGAGGGGGACTAGCGGGGCTGCAGATACGCAGTATTTT
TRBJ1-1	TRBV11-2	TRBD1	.	CASSVYRGTEAFF	TGTGCCAGCAGCGTTTACAGGGGCACTGAAGCTTTCTTT
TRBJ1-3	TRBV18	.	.	CASSPRGVPLPSSGNTIYF	TGTGCCAGCTCACCTCGGGGGGTTCCTCTACCTTCCTCTGGAAACACCATATATTTT
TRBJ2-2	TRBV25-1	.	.	CASSVGQKNTGELFF	TGTGCCAGCAGCGTTGGACAGAAGAACACCGGGGAGCTGTTTTTT
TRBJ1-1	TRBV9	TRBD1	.	CASSVGIQGTGPNTEAFF	TGTGCCAGCAGCGTAGGTATACAGGGGACAGGGCCGAACACTGAAGCTTTCTTT
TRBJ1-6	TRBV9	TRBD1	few	CASRDPGTANSPLHF	TGTGCCAGCAGAGATCCCGGGACAGCGAATTCACCCCTCCACTTT
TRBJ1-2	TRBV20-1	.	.	CSASAQGGYGYTF	TGCAGTGCTAGTGCACAGGGTGGTTATGGCTACACCTTC
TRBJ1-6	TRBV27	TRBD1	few	CASRPVGQGVSSPLHF	TGTGCCAGCAGACCGGTTGGACAGGGAGTGAGTTCACCCCTCCACTTT
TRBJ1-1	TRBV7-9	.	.	CASSLTVPNTEAFF	TGTGCCAGCAGCTTGACAGTACCGAACACTGAAGCTTTCTTT
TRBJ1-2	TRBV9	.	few	CASSVSTGLNSGYGYTF	TGTGCCAGCAGCGTTAGCACAGGGCTCAACTCCGGCTATGGCTACACCTTC
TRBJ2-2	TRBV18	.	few	CASSPLAQANTGELFF	TGTGCCAGCTCACCATTAGCACAGGCGAACACCGGGGAGCTGTTTTTT
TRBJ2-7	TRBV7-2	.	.	CASSRGASSYEQYF	TGTGCCAGCAGCCGGGGGGCGTCTTCCTACGAGCAGTACTTC
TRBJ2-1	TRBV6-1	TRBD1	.	CASSEYLRDSVNNEQFF	TGTGCCAGCAGTGAATATCTCCGGGACAGCGTAAACAATGAGCAGTTCTTC
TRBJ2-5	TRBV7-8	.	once	CASGRLGWTLGVDSQETQYF	TGTGCCAGCGGAAGGCTAGGGTGGACCCTCGGGGTTGATTCCCAAGAGACCCAGTACTTC
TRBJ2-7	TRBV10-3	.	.	CAIGAGAPYEQYF	TGTGCCATCGGGGCAGGGGCCCCCTACGAGCAGTACTTC
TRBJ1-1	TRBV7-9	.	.	CASSLIQAATEAFF	TGTGCCAGCAGCTTAATTCAGGCAGCAACTGAAGCTTTCTTT
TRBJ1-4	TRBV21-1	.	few	CASSVKDRDEEKLFF	TGTGCCAGCAGCGTGAAGGACAGGGATGAGGAAAAACTGTTTTTT
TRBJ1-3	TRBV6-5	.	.	CASSSRGGNTIYF	TGTGCCAGCAGTTCCCGGGGTGGAAACACCATATATTTT
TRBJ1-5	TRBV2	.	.	CASSTQGSNQPQHF	TGTGCCAGCAGTACACAGGGAAGCAATCAGCCCCAGCATTTT
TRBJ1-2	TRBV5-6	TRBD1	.	CASSLRTGDGYTF	TGTGCCAGCAGCTTAAGGACAGGGGATGGCTACACCTTC
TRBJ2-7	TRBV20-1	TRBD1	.	CSAPDRVEQYF	TGCAGTGCCCCTGACAGGGTCGAGCAGTACTTC
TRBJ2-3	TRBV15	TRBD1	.	CATSSGDSPTDTQYF	TGTGCCACCAGCAGTGGGGACAGCCCCACAGATACGCAGTATTTT
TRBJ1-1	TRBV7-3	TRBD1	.	CASSPQGGMNTEAFF	TGTGCCAGCAGCCCCCAGGGGGGAATGAACACTGAAGCTTTCTTT
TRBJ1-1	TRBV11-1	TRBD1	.	CASSIWTGLGNTEAFF	TGTGCCAGCAGCATCTGGACAGGCCTTGGGAACACTGAAGCTTTCTTT
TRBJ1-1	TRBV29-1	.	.	CSVEVDTRGTEAFF	TGCAGCGTTGAAGTAGACACACGGGGCACTGAAGCTTTCTTT
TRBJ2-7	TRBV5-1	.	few	CASSLRSSGTGYEQYF	TGCGCCAGCAGCTTGAGATCGAGCGGGACAGGATACGAGCAGTACTTC
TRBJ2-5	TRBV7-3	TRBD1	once	CASSLLGRDSKETQYF	TGTGCCAGCAGCTTATTAGGCCGGGACAGCAAAGAGACCCAGTACTTC
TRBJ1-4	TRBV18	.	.	CASSLTPDSPKLFF	TGTGCCAGCTCACTGACCCCGGACAGCCCAAAACTGTTTTTT
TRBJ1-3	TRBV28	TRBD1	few	CASSRQGGSNTIYF	TGTGCCAGCAGTCGACAGGGAGGTTCGAACACCATATATTTT
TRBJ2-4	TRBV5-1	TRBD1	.	CASSLRTGQKLAKNIQYF	TGCGCCAGCAGCTTGCGGACAGGGCAAAAATTAGCCAAAAACATTCAGTACTTC
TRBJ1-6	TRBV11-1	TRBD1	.	CASSWDRGSSPLHF	TGTGCCAGCAGCTGGGACAGGGGGAGCTCACCCCTCCACTTT
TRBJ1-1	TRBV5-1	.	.	CASSYDRLNTEAFF	TGCGCCAGCAGCTATGACAGGTTGAACACTGAAGCTTTCTTT
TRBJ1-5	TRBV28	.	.	CASRPGHNQPQHF	TGTGCCAGCAGACCGGGACACAATCAGCCCCAGCATTTT
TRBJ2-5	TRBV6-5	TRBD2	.	CATDSAGGETQYF	TGTGCCACCGATTCTGCGGGGGGGGAGACCCAGTACTTC
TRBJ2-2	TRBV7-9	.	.	CASSYKGLSGELFF	TGTGCCAGCAGCTATAAGGGGCTTTCCGGGGAGCTGTTTTTT
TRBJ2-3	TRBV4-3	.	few	CASSQVESGDTQYF	TGCGCCAGCAGCCAAGTCGAGTCCGGGGATACGCAGTATTTT
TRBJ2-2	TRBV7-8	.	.	CASTPTANTGELFF	TGTGCCAGCACCCCGACAGCGAACACCGGGGAGCTGTTTTTT
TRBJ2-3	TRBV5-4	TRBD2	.	CASSIRTSGEDTQYF	TGTGCCAGCAGCATTCGGACTAGCGGGGAAGATACGCAGTATTTT
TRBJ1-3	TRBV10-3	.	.	CAISESTTVGNTIYF	TGTGCCATCAGTGAGTCGACTACGGTCGGAAACACCATATATTTT
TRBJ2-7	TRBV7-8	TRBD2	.	CASSLAWRTSGGAFTYEQYF	TGTGCCAGCAGCTTAGCGTGGAGGACTAGCGGGGGGGCCTTCACCTACGAGCAGTACTTC
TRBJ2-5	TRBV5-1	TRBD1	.	CASSPTGGSFQETQYF	TGCGCCAGCAGCCCGACAGGGGGGAGTTTCCAAGAGACCCAGTACTTC
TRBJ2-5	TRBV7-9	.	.	CASSLDIGGAETQYF	TGTGCCAGCAGCTTAGACATCGGGGGAGCAGAGACCCAGTACTTC
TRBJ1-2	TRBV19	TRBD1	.	CASSPDRGRDGYTF	TGTGCCAGTAGTCCGGACAGGGGGAGGGATGGCTACACCTTC
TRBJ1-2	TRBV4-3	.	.	CASSQDAGLTYGYTF	TGCGCCAGCAGCCAAGATGCCGGACTCACATATGGCTACACCTTC
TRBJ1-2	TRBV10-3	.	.	CAISDFGQLGYGYTF	TGTGCCATCAGTGACTTTGGACAGCTAGGCTATGGCTACACCTTC
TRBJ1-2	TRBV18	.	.	CASSPSGGGGYGYTF	TGTGCCAGCTCACCATCGGGGGGTGGTGGCTATGGCTACACCTTC
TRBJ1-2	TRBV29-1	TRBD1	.	CSVEATGTGSYGYTF	TGCAGCGTTGAGGCCACCGGGACAGGCAGCTATGGCTACACCTTC